This note documents a single T cell receptor beta chain sequence. The target antigen is unknown. This CDR3 has 17 amino acids. The data stem from a study of graft-versus-host responses after intestinal transplantation. Turning to the study itself: The whole recipient group had anti-thymocyte globulin induction followed by tacrolimus and steroids for roughly three years. Overall study findings and caveats: Allografts carried high graft-versus-host to host-versus-graft clonal ratios in patients having graft-donor T cell macrochimerism. Declines in HvG clones occurring early post-transplant were associated with peak circulating GvH clone levels.

The table came from immunoSEQ multiplex PCR; TCRdb's copy has only in-frame clones and leaves some out. The sample contains about 110,000 clones, more than 80% of which appear only once. J is TRBJ1-5 and V is TRBV21-1; TRBD1 is taken as the D call from the table, unchecked against the DNA. TRBV21-1 is termed a pseudogene. Sequences were derived from unstimulated CD4+ T cells sorted from spleen or lymph node cells, sampled before transplant. The TCR sequence derives from a human donor who was the organ donor for an intestinal transplant. The CDR3 spells CASSKPVHRVSDQPQHF. DNA for the CDR3: TGTGCCAGCAGCAAGCCGGTCCACAGGGTCAGTGATCAGCCCCAGCATTTT.